These 27 T cell receptor beta chains share one sample of origin, sequenced in a study of cytomegalovirus exposure and HLA in healthy donors. Primers for the PCR totalled 60 Vbeta and 13 Jbeta. The table came from immunoSEQ multiplex PCR; TCRdb's copy has only in-frame clones and leaves some out. The table has roughly 150,000 clones, 80% to 90% seen once. Sequencing was performed on PBMCs. The source is a woman aged 40 to 50 in good health and CMV-seropositive.

The CDR3 region has the DNA TGCGCCAGCAGCTCCCTAGGTATCTCCTACGAGCAGTACTTC. Translation gives CASSSLGISYEQYF. The chain uses TRBV5-1 and TRBJ2-7; D call uncertain. Germline V CDR1 and CDR2: SGHRS, YFSETQ. Trimming cost V 3 bases and J 0 bases, with 10 bases left between them. The CDR3 is made up of 14 amino acids.

The V call is TRBV29-1, the J call TRBJ1-1, with a possible D match to TRBD1 (6 bases). Trimming took 4 bases from V and 1 from J, leaving 10 bases between them. The CDR3 sequence is 13 residues long. The germline V gene has CDR1 SQVTM and CDR2 ANQGSEA. In DNA, the CDR3 is TGCAGCGTTGCCGACAGGACGAACACTGAAGCTTTCTTT. Residues: CSVADRTNTEAFF.

This rearrangement joins TRBV28 to TRBJ2-7, with TRBD1 matching 12 bases. Germline V gene lookup returns CDR1 MDHEN and CDR2 SYDVKM. V was pared by 5 bases and J by 7 bases, with 6 bases of the junction left unmatched. The CDR3 consists of 14 residues. This chain's CDR3 is CASSAGQGALEQYF. CDR3 in DNA: TGTGCCAGCAGTGCGGGACAGGGGGCCTTGGAGCAGTACTTC.

In its sample, this clone was seen a few times. DNA for the CDR3: TGCGCCAGCAGCTTAGGGGCAGCCGGAAACACCATATATTTT. This sequence encodes CASSLGAAGNTIYF. The J gene is TRBJ1-3, the V gene TRBV5-1; D possibly corresponds to TRBD1 (5 bases). Per germline, CDR1 SGHRS and CDR2 YFSETQ. V lost 2 bases to trimming and J lost 4 bases, with 10 bases between them. The CDR3 runs to 14 residues.

This clone was seen a handful of times. The genes are TRBV9 and TRBJ2-5; D uncertain. This CDR3 has 14 residues. Between the trimmed V and J ends, which lost 0 bases and 1 base, there was a span of 7 bases. The V gene's germline CDR1 is SGDLS and CDR2 YYNGEE. The CDR3 DNA sequence: TGTGCCAGCAGCGTAGGACACCTCCAAGAGACCCAGTACTTC. Translating it yields CASSVGHLQETQYF.

As for this clone: A read error may account for a junction end that differs from germline. The rearrangement links TRBV5-1 to TRBJ2-7; 9 bases line up with TRBD2. The CDR3 has 15 residues. CDR1 SGHRS and CDR2 YFSETQ come from the germline V gene. CDR3 sequence (DNA): TGCGCCAGCAACTTGGATGGGACTAGCAGATACGAGCAGTACTTC. Translation: CASNLDGTSRYEQYF.

The chain recombines TRBV7-9 with TRBJ1-1; D possibly corresponds to TRBD1 (6 bases). Germline V gives CDR1 SEHNR, CDR2 FQNEAQ (reference sequence). The CDR3 loop spans 17 amino acids. The V and J ends lost 3 bases and 2 bases respectively, with 19 bases between them. The CDR3 nucleotides read TGTGCCAGCAGCTTTATCGAAACAGGGTTGGGAAACACTGAAGCTTTCTTT. It codes for CASSFIETGLGNTEAFF.

The chain couples TRBV28 to TRBJ2-1, with TRBD2 as a possible D gene (5 bases). Germline-derived CDR1 and CDR2 are MDHEN and SYDVKM. Trimming left V 7 bases short and J 10 bases short, with 23 bases between. The CDR3 is 15 amino acids. The CDR3 sequence is CASTPPASIREEQFF. As DNA, the CDR3 is TGTGCCAGCACACCCCCAGCGTCTATTCGGGAAGAGCAGTTCTTC.

The chain combines TRBV11-2 with TRBJ1-2; D possibly corresponds to TRBD1 (5 bases). Germline CDR1 is SGHAT and CDR2 is FQNNGV. This CDR3 contains 16 residues. The V and J ends lost 3 bases and 5 bases respectively, with 19 bases between them. The CDR3 DNA sequence: TGTGCCAGCAGCTTTGGGGGTGGGGAGGGAAGGTATGGCTACACCTTC. This encodes CASSFGGGEGRYGYTF.

This clone was detected only once. V is TRBV14 and J is TRBJ2-3; no firm D call. Looked up from germline, CDR1 is SGHDN and CDR2 is FVKESK. This CDR3 comprises 12 residues. The V end was cut by 3 bases, the J end by 2 bases, with 3 bases between. CDR3 residues: CASSHLTDTQYF. The CDR3 nucleotides are TGTGCCAGCAGCCACCTCACAGATACGCAGTATTTT.

This clone is a singleton in its sample. This chain uses TRBV19 with TRBJ2-5; perhaps TRBD2 as D (5 bases). The germline V gene has CDR1 LNHDA and CDR2 SQIVND (reference sequence). Deletions cut 5 bases from V and 1 base from J, with 14 bases between. This CDR3 is 15 amino acids long. The CDR3 DNA reads TGTGCCAGTAGTGGGTCTCTAGCCCTCCAAGAGACCCAGTACTTC. It specifies CASSGSLALQETQYF.

The CDR3 sequence: CASSLFGRGYEQYF. CDR3 coding DNA: TGTGCCAGCAGTTTATTTGGCAGGGGTTACGAGCAGTACTTC. The chain employs TRBV28 and TRBJ2-7; tentative D call: TRBD1 (6 bases). Germline-derived CDR1 and CDR2 are MDHEN and SYDVKM. The V end lost 1 base, the J end lost 4 bases, and 11 bases lay between the germline ends. CDR3 length equals 14 residues.

The rearrangement links TRBV5-6 to TRBJ2-3; 10 bases are a match to TRBD2. V lost 6 bases and J lost 0; bases outside the gene matches: 7. Per germline, CDR1 SGHDT and CDR2 YYEEEE. The CDR3 spans 16 residues. This CDR3 is CASTRTSGTSTDTQYF. The CDR3 nucleotides are TGTGCCAGCACCCGGACTAGCGGAACTAGCACAGATACGCAGTATTTT.

The chain recombines TRBV7-8 with TRBJ2-7; D call uncertain. Per the germline V gene, CDR1 is SGHVS and CDR2 is FQNEAQ. The CDR3 is made up of 15 amino acids. Trimming shortened V by 2 bases and J by 6 bases, and 17 bases separated the two germline ends. As DNA, the CDR3 is TGTGCCAGCAGCTTATCCGGAGCCGCCGGGTCCGAGCAGTACTTC. Its translation: CASSLSGAAGSEQYF. Together with reference TRBV7-8 and TRBJ2-7, the CDR3 gives the full variable domain: GAGVSQSPRYKVAKRGQDVALRCDPISGHVSLFWYQQALGQGPEFLTYFQNEAQLDKSGLPSDRFFAERPEGSVSTLKIQRTQQEDSAVYLCASSLSGAAGSEQYFGPGTRLTVT.

The chain couples TRBV9 to TRBJ1-1, with 7 bases identical to TRBD1. The CDR3 extends over 16 amino acids. Germline CDR1 reads SGDLS; CDR2 reads YYNGEE. V was pared by 0 bases and J by 3 bases, with 8 bases of the junction left unmatched. The CDR3, as DNA: TGTGCCAGCAGCGTAGGGGGGATAGGGACAGACACTGAAGCTTTCTTT. It translates to CASSVGGIGTDTEAFF. Using reference TRBV9 and TRBJ1-1 for the parts outside the CDR3, the full variable domain is DSGVTQTPKHLITATGQRVTLRCSPRSGDLSVYWYQQSLDQGLQFLIQYYNGEERAKGNILERFSAQQFPDLHSELNLSSLELGDSALYFCASSVGGIGTDTEAFFGQGTRLTVV.

This chain uses TRBV5-1 with TRBJ2-7; D possibly corresponds to TRBD2 (5 bases). This CDR3 comprises 14 residues. The germline V gene encodes CDR1 SGHRS and CDR2 YFSETQ. V gave up 5 bases and J gave up 1 base, with 13 bases separating them. The CDR3 bases are TGCGCCAGCAGTTCCAAGGACTGGTCCTACGAGCAGTACTTC. Translated, it gives CASSSKDWSYEQYF.

J is TRBJ2-3 and V is TRBV6-1; D perhaps matches TRBD2 (5 bases). The germline gives CDR1 MNHNS, CDR2 SASEGT. The CDR3 contains 16 residues. V shed 2 bases and J shed 7 bases, with 19 bases lying between them. DNA of the CDR3: TGTGCCAGCAGTGAACTTGAGGGCCTCCCATATTATACGCAGTATTTT. Translating gives CASSELEGLPYYTQYF.

This sequence joins TRBV10-3 and TRBJ2-1, with 11 positions matching TRBD2. Trimming took 0 bases from V and 12 from J; bases not matched to a gene: 13. The CDR3 is 17 residues long. Looked up from germline, CDR1 is ENHRY and CDR2 is SYGVKD. The CDR3 DNA sequence: TGTGCCATCAGTGAGTCGGTTCTAGCGGGAGGCCCACGGGTGCAGTTCTTC. It codes for CAISESVLAGGPRVQFF.

The chain employs TRBV29-1 and TRBJ2-3, with TRBD2 identical over 11 bases. The CDR3 length is 15 residues. The V segment lost 3 bases and the J segment 1 base; nucleotides outside the gene matches: 3. Germline V gene data show CDR1 as SQVTM and CDR2 as ANQGSEA. CDR3 sequence: CSVEGGLAGTDTQYF. The CDR3 nucleotides are TGCAGCGTTGAGGGGGGACTAGCGGGCACAGATACGCAGTATTTT.

The V gene is TRBV9, the J gene TRBJ2-7; 8 bases map to TRBD1. The CDR3 has 15 amino acids. The germline V gene encodes CDR1 SGDLS and CDR2 YYNGEE. V gave up 3 bases and J gave up 5 bases; unmatched junction bases: 10. CDR3 sequence: CASSAQGARGHEQYF. The CDR3 DNA follows: TGTGCCAGCAGCGCGCAGGGGGCAAGAGGCCACGAGCAGTACTTC.

The rearrangement joins TRBV1 to TRBJ1-6. TRBV1 is designated a pseudogene. This CDR3 has 15 amino acids. The CDR3 loop is CTSSQDRSSGIPLHF. The DNA of the CDR3 is TGCACCAGCAGCCAAGATAGGAGTTCGGGTATCCCCCTCCACTTT.

The chain is built from TRBV15 and TRBJ1-2; D may be TRBD1 (5 bases). Trimming pared 0 bases from V and 7 bases from J, leaving 12 bases between. CDR3 size: 14 residues. CDR1 and CDR2 from the germline V gene are LNHNV and YYDKDF (reference sequence). The CDR3 here is CATSRDAGSGGYTF. DNA for the CDR3: TGTGCCACCAGCAGAGATGCAGGGTCGGGTGGCTACACCTTC.

This clone was seen only a few times. This sequence joins TRBV6-5 and TRBJ1-4; D is perhaps TRBD1 (6 bases). CDR3 length: 15 amino acids. The V end lost 6 bases, the J end lost 5 bases, and 16 bases lay between the germline ends. Germline CDR1 and CDR2: MNHEY and SVGAGI. The CDR3 DNA is TGTGCCAGCAGGCCGAGGCCCGACAGGAATGAAAAACTGTTTTTT. It specifies CASRPRPDRNEKLFF.

The rearrangement joins TRBV7-8 to TRBJ2-3; no clear D. V dropped 3 bases and J dropped 6 bases, with 16 bases sitting between them. This CDR3 region has 15 residues. Germline assignment: CDR1 SGHVS and CDR2 FQNEAQ. CDR3 sequence: CASSFNKLSRDTQYF. The DNA of the CDR3 is TGTGCCAGCAGCTTCAACAAACTGAGCAGGGATACGCAGTATTTT.

This chain joins TRBV7-9 and TRBJ1-2; D might be TRBD1 (5 bases). V lost 3 bases and J lost 6, with 5 bases in between. Germline V CDR1 and CDR2: SEHNR, FQNEAQ (reference sequence). The CDR3 sequence is 11 residues long. CDR3 coding DNA: TGTGCCAGCAGCTTCAGGGATGGCTACACCTTC. This encodes CASSFRDGYTF.

This rearrangement joins TRBV2 to TRBJ2-1; 8 positions agree with TRBD1. The CDR3 consists of 15 residues. The V segment lost 3 bases and the J segment 5 bases; nucleotides outside the gene matches: 6. Germline V CDR1 and CDR2: SNHLY, FYNNEI. CDR3 nucleotides: TGTGCCAGCAGTGAGGACAGGGCCCTCAACAATGAGCAGTTCTTC. Its translation is CASSEDRALNNEQFF.

The genes are TRBV9 and TRBJ2-3, with 15 bases fitting TRBD2. CDR3 length: 20 amino acids. V dropped 4 bases and J dropped 3; count of bases not matched to a gene: 15. Germline CDR1 reads SGDLS; CDR2 reads YYNGEE. This chain's CDR3 is CASSPRTSGRALGITDTQYF. The CDR3 DNA follows: TGTGCCAGCAGCCCTAGGACTAGCGGGAGGGCCCTCGGAATAACAGATACGCAGTATTTT.